These 25 T cell receptor beta chains share one sample of origin, sequenced in a study of blood T cell repertoires in COVID-19. Sequenced by immunoSEQ multiplex PCR; TCRdb stores in-frame clones only, minus some. The table includes about 190,000 clones, approximately 84% detected once. The sequencing input was peripheral blood. These receptors all come from a woman in her seventies with active or convalescent COVID-19.

V and J are TRBV5-4 and TRBJ2-5; no definite D call. Between the trimmed V and J ends, which lost 3 bases and 5 bases, there was a span of 11 bases. CDR3 length equals 13 residues. Germline assignment: CDR1 SGHNT and CDR2 YYREEE (reference sequence). The CDR3 DNA reads TGTGCCAGCAGCTCCCTGTATCGGGAGACCCAGTACTTC. Its translation is CASSSLYRETQYF.

This chain uses TRBV3-1 (or the pseudogene TRBV3-2) with TRBJ2-5; 8 bases are shared with TRBD2. CDR3 length: 19 amino acids. Per the germline V gene, CDR1 is LGHDT and CDR2 is YNNKEL (reference sequence). With V trimmed by 3 bases and J by 4 bases, 19 bases remained unmatched. DNA for the CDR3: TGTGCCAGCAGCCACGGGGGGATTTTGGCGGGAGGTGGGGCAGAGACCCAGTACTTC. Translated: CASSHGGILAGGGAETQYF.

The CDR3 region is CASSLGWGPTSYEQYF. The CDR3 DNA sequence: TGTGCCAGCAGCCTGGGGTGGGGCCCAACCTCCTACGAGCAGTACTTC. This chain links TRBV5-4 with TRBJ2-7; tentative D call: TRBD1 (5 bases). There are 16 residues in the CDR3. The germline V and J ends were trimmed by 4 bases and 0 bases, with 17 bases remaining between them. Germline V CDR1 and CDR2: SGHNT, YYREEE (reference sequence). Filled out from reference TRBV5-4 and TRBJ2-7, the complete variable domain reads ETGVTQSPTHLIKTRGQQVTLRCSSQSGHNTVSWYQQALGQGPQFIFQYYREEENGRGNFPPRFSGLQFPNYSSELNVNALELDDSALYLCASSLGWGPTSYEQYFGPGTRLTVT.

The chain links TRBV3-1 (or the pseudogene TRBV3-2) to TRBJ2-3; 10 bases line up with TRBD1. CDR1 is LGHDT and CDR2 is YNNKEL in the germline V gene (reference sequence). V lost 4 bases to trimming and J lost 6 bases; unmatched junction nucleotides: 13. The CDR3 runs 17 residues. The CDR3 DNA sequence: TGTGCCAGCAGCCTAACCAAACGACAGGGGGCTTCGGATACGCAGTATTTT. This translates into CASSLTKRQGASDTQYF.

The genes are TRBV9 and TRBJ1-2, with a weak D call TRBD1 (5 bases). Per germline, CDR1 SGDLS and CDR2 YYNGEE. The CDR3 runs to 15 residues. Trimming took off 4 bases at V and 3 bases at J, with 16 bases between the two ends. CDR3 coding DNA: TGTGCCAGCAGCTCACAACCGGGACTTGACTATGGCTACACCTTC. Its protein is CASSSQPGLDYGYTF.

The J gene is TRBJ2-3, the V gene TRBV5-1; 8 positions agree with TRBD2. The CDR3 is 16 amino acids. The germline V gene has CDR1 SGHRS and CDR2 YFSETQ. The V gene end was trimmed by 0 bases and the J gene end by 1 base; junction bases not matched to a gene: 4. The CDR3 DNA reads as TGCGCCAGCAGCTTGGTGTCGCGGGAGGGCACAGATACGCAGTATTTT. As protein: CASSLVSREGTDTQYF.

This chain joins TRBV6-5 and TRBJ2-5, with D tentatively TRBD1 (5 bases). V was trimmed by 6 bases and J by 0 bases, leaving 8 bases between them. This CDR3 is built from 13 residues. CDR1 and CDR2 (germline): MNHEY, SVGAGI. CDR3: CASSDRYQETQYF. The CDR3 DNA follows: TGTGCCAGCAGCGACAGATACCAAGAGACCCAGTACTTC.

The chain is built from TRBV19 and TRBJ2-1, with D unresolved. Germline V gene data show CDR1 as LNHDA and CDR2 as SQIVND (reference sequence). V shed 7 bases and J shed 6 bases, with 10 bases lying between them. This CDR3 comprises 12 residues. CDR3 sequence: CASTWPPNEQFF. The CDR3 DNA is TGTGCCAGTACCTGGCCACCCAATGAGCAGTTCTTC.

The V call is TRBV5-1, the J call TRBJ2-7; 9 bases map to TRBD1. The CDR3 contains 14 residues. From germline, CDR1 is SGHRS and CDR2 YFSETQ. The junction had 6 bases not matched to a gene; V was cut back by 4 bases and J by 4 bases. CDR3 in amino acids: CASSLMDRGYEQYF. DNA for the CDR3: TGCGCCAGCAGCCTGATGGACAGGGGTTACGAGCAGTACTTC.

V is TRBV5-4 and J is TRBJ2-6, with D maybe TRBD1 (5 bases). CDR1 and CDR2 (germline): SGHNT, YYREEE (reference sequence). Trimming took off 6 bases at V and 2 bases at J, with 12 bases between the two ends. This CDR3 region has 15 residues. The DNA for the CDR3 is TGTGCCAGCATCCAGGGTCCCACTGGGGCCAACGTCCTGACTTTC. Protein product: CASIQGPTGANVLTF.

This sequence joins TRBV7-9 and TRBJ1-2; TRBD1 agrees at 7 bases. The CDR3 loop spans 14 amino acids. CDR1 is SEHNR and CDR2 is FQNEAQ in the germline V gene (reference sequence). V shed 5 bases, J shed 6 bases, and the junction held 9 bases outside the gene matches. CDR3 sequence: CASSPGWTGDGYTF. The CDR3 DNA is TGTGCCAGCAGCCCAGGCTGGACAGGCGATGGCTACACCTTC. The full variable domain, completed using reference TRBV7-9 and TRBJ1-2, is DTGVSQNPRHKITKRGQNVTFRCDPISEHNRLYWYRQTLGQGPEFLTYFQNEAQLEKSRLLSDRFSAERPKGSFSTLEIQRTEQGDSAMYLCASSPGWTGDGYTFGSGTRLTVV.

The V and J genes are TRBV2 and TRBJ1-5; 10 positions agree with TRBD1. From germline, CDR1 is SNHLY and CDR2 FYNNEI. The CDR3 loop spans 15 amino acids. Losses at the gene ends were 4 bases for V and 6 bases for J; bases not matched to a gene: 6. The CDR3 bases are TGTGCCAGCAGTGGGGACAGGGGTTTAGGTCAGCCCCAGCATTTT. As protein: CASSGDRGLGQPQHF. Full variable domain (missing parts from reference TRBV2 and TRBJ1-5): EPEVTQTPSHQVTQMGQEVILRCVPISNHLYFYWYRQILGQKVEFLVSFYNNEISEKSEIFDDQFSVERPDGSNFTLKIRSTKLEDSAMYFCASSGDRGLGQPQHFGDGTRLSIL.

V is TRBV7-9 and J is TRBJ2-1; 7 bases line up with TRBD2. This CDR3 comprises 16 residues. CDR1 and CDR2 from the germline V gene are SEHNR and FQNEAQ (reference sequence). Losses at the gene ends were 3 bases for V and 2 bases for J; bases not matched to a gene: 7. For the CDR3, the DNA is TGTGCCAGCAGCTTGGTAGAGGGAGGGCCCTACAATGAGCAGTTCTTC. Translating it yields CASSLVEGGPYNEQFF.

The genes are TRBV9 and TRBJ2-6; no clear D gene. The CDR3 contains 15 residues. Germline CDR1 and CDR2: SGDLS and YYNGEE. V lost 4 bases, J lost 0 bases, and 8 bases lay in between. The CDR3 DNA is TGTGCCAGCAGCCCTTCCGTCTCTGGGGCCAACGTCCTGACTTTC. Protein product: CASSPSVSGANVLTF.

J is TRBJ2-5 and V is TRBV27; a weak D match, TRBD2 (6 bases). Germline CDR1 and CDR2: MNHEY and SMNVEV (reference sequence). The CDR3 has 14 residues. V was cut by 4 bases and J by 9 bases, with 18 bases left in between. The CDR3 region is CASSSSSDKKAQYF. Written as DNA, the CDR3 is TGTGCCAGCAGTTCATCTAGCGATAAGAAGGCCCAGTACTTC.

The chain uses TRBV19 and TRBJ2-6, with D maybe TRBD2 (5 bases). In germline, CDR1 is LNHDA, CDR2 SQIVND (reference sequence). CDR3 size: 15 residues. Trimming shortened V by 6 bases and J by 0 bases, and 9 bases separated the two germline ends. The chain's CDR3 is CASSHSGSGANVLTF. For the CDR3, the DNA is TGTGCCAGTAGCCACAGCGGCTCTGGGGCCAACGTCCTGACTTTC.

This chain connects TRBV28 to TRBJ1-1; the match to TRBD1 covers 7 bases. This CDR3 region has 15 residues. Germline CDR1 is MDHEN and CDR2 is SYDVKM. The V segment lost 3 bases and the J segment 1 base; nucleotides outside the gene matches: 5. The DNA of the CDR3 is TGTGCCAGCAGTTTCGGACAGGCCCGGAACACTGAAGCTTTCTTT. Residues: CASSFGQARNTEAFF.

This chain uses TRBV4-1 with TRBJ2-3; the D gene is possibly TRBD2 (6 bases). The CDR3 has 18 residues. The V and J ends lost 0 bases and 1 base respectively, with 17 bases between them. Germline V gene data show CDR1 as MGHRA and CDR2 as YSYEKL. The CDR3 bases are TGCGCCAGCAGCCAAGAAGGGGCGGGGAGCGGACGCACAGATACGCAGTATTTT. Amino acid sequence: CASSQEGAGSGRTDTQYF.

V usage is TRBV14 and J usage is TRBJ2-7; 8 bases match TRBD1. V was clipped by 3 bases and J by 2 bases; unmatched bases: 6. The V gene's germline CDR1 is SGHDN and CDR2 FVKESK. The CDR3 loop spans 15 amino acids. This CDR3 is CASSQLGQGTYEQYF. The CDR3 nucleotides are TGTGCCAGCAGCCAGCTTGGACAGGGTACCTACGAGCAGTACTTC.

This rearrangement joins TRBV11-1 to TRBJ2-3, with TRBD2 matching over 8 bases. The V gene end was trimmed by 7 bases and the J gene end by 5 bases; junction bases not matched to a gene: 8. The CDR3 length is 14 residues. The germline V gene encodes CDR1 SGHAT and CDR2 FQDESV (reference sequence). The DNA of the CDR3 is TGTGCCAGCACCAAGCAGGCGGGGGGAGATACGCAGTATTTT. Encoded protein: CASTKQAGGDTQYF.

The rearrangement joins TRBV27 to TRBJ2-3, with a weak D call TRBD1 (7 bases). The V gene's germline CDR1 is MNHEY and CDR2 SMNVEV (reference sequence). The CDR3 extends over 15 amino acids. The ends were cut back, 5 bases at V and 4 bases at J, with 16 bases in the middle. The CDR3 protein is CASSPRQGGADTQYF. DNA for the CDR3: TGTGCCAGCAGTCCCCGACAGGGAGGAGCAGATACGCAGTATTTT.

This sequence joins TRBV7-2 and TRBJ2-1; TRBD2 agrees at 10 bases. CDR1 and CDR2 from the germline V gene are SGHTA and FQGNSA. CDR3 length: 16 residues. V lost 4 bases and J lost 0; bases outside the gene matches: 3. This chain's CDR3 is CASSSAGGVSYNEQFF. CDR3 bases: TGTGCCAGCAGCTCAGCGGGAGGGGTCTCCTACAATGAGCAGTTCTTC.

The genes are TRBV29-1 and TRBJ2-1; 7 bases line up with TRBD1. The germline V gene has CDR1 SQVTM and CDR2 ANQGSEA. The CDR3 covers 13 residues. Losses at the gene ends were 4 bases for V and 8 bases for J; bases not matched to a gene: 8. The CDR3 is CSVVGARGHEQFF. As DNA, the CDR3 is TGCAGCGTTGTGGGGGCGAGGGGGCATGAGCAGTTCTTC.

The sample holds many counts of this clone. The V gene is TRBV5-3, the J gene TRBJ2-5; TRBD2 aligns across 8 bases. TRBV5-3 is placed among ORFs of uncertain function. After removal of 1 base from V and 5 bases from J, the junction contained 1 base not matched to a gene. The CDR3 totals 13 residues. CDR3 bases: TGTGCCAGAAGCTTGCCTAGCGGGGAGACCCAGTACTTC. Translated: CARSLPSGETQYF.

This clone showed up just a few times. The chain has TRBV7-3 and TRBJ2-7, with D perhaps matching TRBD2 (5 bases). The CDR3 has 13 residues. Trimming cost V 5 bases and J 7 bases, with 15 bases left between them. Germline loops: CDR1 SGHTA, CDR2 FQGTGA. The chain's CDR3 is CASSAYLSGEQYF. CDR3 sequence (DNA): TGTGCCAGCAGCGCTTACTTATCGGGAGAGCAGTACTTC.